There are many counts of the clone carrying this T cell receptor beta chain. Germline V CDR1 and CDR2: ENHRY, SYGVKD. Trimming left V 7 bases short and J 3 bases short, with 12 bases between. The CDR3 has 13 amino acids. The sample comes from a study of identical twins. MiXCR was run by TCRdb on the 5' RACE reads, yielding one entry per CDR3 protein. The sample has around 670,000 distinct CDR3 sequences; roughly 6% are singletons. Sequencing used naive T cells sorted from blood. This receptor was identified in a man aged 18 to 29 in good health. The genes are TRBV10-3 and TRBJ1-2; D is possibly TRBD1 (5 bases). The CDR3 nucleotides are TGTGCCATCACCGCGACAGTCGACTATGGCTACACCTTC. Protein product: CAITATVDYGYTF.